Here is one T cell receptor beta chain with its context. Its antigen remains unknown. Other nucleotide sequences in the sample specify the same CDR3. This specimen belongs to a study of shared clonotypes between healthy human individuals. As for the study in general: Each donor contributed plates that comprised three CD4 naive, three CD4 memory, two CD8 naive and one CD8 memory. General study findings and limits: A handful of donors shared approximately 5% of their naive CD4 clonotypes.

Per germline, CDR1 KGHSH and CDR2 LQKENI. The CDR3 covers 15 residues. V shed 3 bases, J shed 0 bases, and the junction held 4 bases outside the gene matches. For each subset, genomic DNA was distributed in equal portions over several immunoSEQ plates. TCRdb's copy holds only in-frame clones and misses some; the assay was immunoSEQ multiplex PCR. The repertoire includes approximately 640,000 clones, 60% to 80% of them detected once, and under 2% sits in the top ten. The J gene is TRBJ1-2, the V gene TRBV18; 7 nucleotides align to TRBD1. This TCR came from a woman in her 30s in good health. Input material: memory CD4+ T cells sorted from blood. As for subset: CD45RA-negative fraction. This CDR3 is CASSPRDSSNYGYTF. In nucleotides, the CDR3 is TGTGCCAGCTCACCTAGGGACAGCTCTAACTATGGCTACACCTTC.